This TCR beta chain was captured in a study of blood T cell repertoires in COVID-19. Study in general: Specimens from acute and convalescent COVID-19 originated in the United States, Italy and Spain.

In Seattle, patients joined the study during active infection and were tracked longitudinally. CDR1 SGHRS and CDR2 YFSETQ come from the germline V gene. The CDR3 contains 16 residues. V shed 4 bases, J shed 4 bases, and the junction held 10 bases outside the gene matches. Libraries were prepared by immunoSEQ multiplex PCR; TCRdb keeps only in-frame clonotypes and omits some of them. The table has fewer than 450,000 clones, approximately 90% seen once; the top ten hold roughly 12%. The sample comprised peripheral blood. The TCR sequence derives from a woman between 45 and 65 years old with COVID-19, enrolled during active disease. This rearrangement joins TRBV5-1 to TRBJ2-1; 8 bases fit TRBD1. The chain's CDR3 is CASSLIPGQEYNEQFF. CDR3 bases: TGCGCCAGCAGCCTGATTCCGGGACAGGAGTACAATGAGCAGTTCTTC.